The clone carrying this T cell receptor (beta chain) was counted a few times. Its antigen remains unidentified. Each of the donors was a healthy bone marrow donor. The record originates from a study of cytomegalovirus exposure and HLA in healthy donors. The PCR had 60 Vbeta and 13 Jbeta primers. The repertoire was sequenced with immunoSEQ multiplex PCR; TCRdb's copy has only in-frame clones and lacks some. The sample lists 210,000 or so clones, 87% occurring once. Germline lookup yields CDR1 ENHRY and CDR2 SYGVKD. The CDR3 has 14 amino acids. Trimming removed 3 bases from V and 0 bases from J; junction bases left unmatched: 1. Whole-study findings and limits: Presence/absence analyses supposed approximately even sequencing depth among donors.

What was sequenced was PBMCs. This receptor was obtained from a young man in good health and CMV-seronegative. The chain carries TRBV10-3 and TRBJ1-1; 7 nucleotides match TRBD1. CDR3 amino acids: CAISEGQVNTEAFF. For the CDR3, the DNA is TGTGCCATCAGTGAAGGACAGGTGAACACTGAAGCTTTCTTT.